The 5 T cell receptor beta chains listed next were all sequenced from one sample in a study of CD8 T cells in Susac syndrome. A quantity of about 0.5 to 1 ug RNA underwent reverse transcription using random hexamers. MiXCR, applied by TCRdb to the immunoSEQ multiplex PCR reads, yields one record per CDR3 protein. Among around 130,000 distinct CDR3 sequences, 85% to 95% were seen once, and the ten largest hold approximately 0.1%. Sequenced material: CD4+ T cells from PBMCs. Source of these receptors: a human donor in good health.

V and J are TRBV12-3 or TRBV12-4 and TRBJ2-7; TRBD2 matches at 9 bases. There are 14 residues in the CDR3. The V gene end was trimmed by 3 bases and the J gene end by 6 bases; junction bases not matched to a gene: 6. The CDR3 bases are TGTGCCAGCAGTTTTAGCGGGAGCTCTCGCGAGCAGTACTTC. It is translated as CASSFSGSSREQYF.

The chain is built from TRBV6-5 and TRBJ2-7; possible D gene TRBD1, 6 bases. The CDR3 covers 14 residues. The V end was cut by 6 bases, the J end by 0 bases, with 12 bases between. In germline, CDR1 is MNHEY, CDR2 SVGAGI. CDR3 region: CASSLDRNSYEQYF. CDR3 in DNA: TGTGCCAGCAGCTTAGACAGGAACTCCTACGAGCAGTACTTC.

The chain combines TRBV20-1 with TRBJ1-1; 10 positions agree with TRBD1. Germline V gene lookup returns CDR1 DFQATT and CDR2 SNEGSKA (reference sequence). V trimming: 2 bases; J trimming: 4 bases; junction bases outside the gene matches: 1. The CDR3 runs to 13 residues. The CDR3 bases are TGCAGTGCTAGAAGGACAGGGGGCACTGAAGCTTTCTTT. It codes for CSARRTGGTEAFF.

The chain combines TRBV6-2 or TRBV6-3 with TRBJ2-7; D possibly corresponds to TRBD2 (5 bases). This CDR3 has 15 residues. CDR1 and CDR2 from the germline V gene are MNHEY and SVGEGT. Trimming removed 5 bases from V and 3 bases from J, with 17 bases in between. The CDR3 DNA reads as TGTGCCAGCAGTGACTATAGGAGCGGAGACTACGAGCAGTACTTC. It yields the protein CASSDYRSGDYEQYF.

This clonotype was counted a single time. The rearrangement links TRBV9 to TRBJ1-2; D unclear. Per germline, CDR1 SGDLS and CDR2 YYNGEE. The CDR3 spans 13 residues. V lost 5 bases, J lost 1 base, and 9 bases lay in between. This chain's CDR3 is CASSYEGNYGYTF. For the CDR3, the DNA is TGTGCCAGCAGTTACGAGGGTAACTATGGCTACACCTTC.